This is a list of T cell receptor beta chains from one sample in a study of cytomegalovirus exposure and HLA in healthy donors. Sequencing used immunoSEQ multiplex PCR; TCRdb keeps in-frame clones, though not all of them. The sample yields approximately 150,000 clones, around four fifths seen once. The sequenced material came from PBMCs. Receptors were obtained from a man aged 25-45 years in good health and CMV-seropositive. Each CDR3 is given with its conserved first and last residue. The order of the fields is J gene, V gene, clone size, D gene, CDR3 protein, CDR3 DNA. D genes are given only for firm matches. Not all rows give a size; the values are once, few, many and, for expanded clones, a class.

TRBJ2-6 TRBV7-9 NA NA CASSLRGRPSGANVLTF TGTGCCAGCAGCTTACGCGGCAGACCTTCTGGGGCCAACGTCCTGACTTTC
TRBJ1-6 TRBV19 few TRBD1 CASSRRQGDNSPLHF TGTGCCAGTAGTCGACGACAGGGCGATAATTCACCCCTCCACTTT
TRBJ2-3 TRBV27 NA TRBD2 CASRLTGAGGGDTQYF TGTGCCAGCAGGCTAACAGGAGCGGGGGGGGGTGATACGCAGTATTTT
TRBJ1-4 TRBV10-2 NA TRBD1 CASALLQGNEKLFF TGCGCCAGCGCCCTATTACAGGGGAATGAAAAACTGTTTTTT
TRBJ1-5 TRBV7-9 NA TRBD1 CASSRSDRGSYQPQHF TGTGCCAGCAGCCGATCAGACAGGGGGTCTTATCAGCCCCAGCATTTT
TRBJ2-7 TRBV19 NA TRBD1 CASTPGQGAGEQYF TGTGCCAGTACCCCGGGACAGGGGGCGGGCGAGCAGTACTTC
TRBJ2-5 TRBV5-1 few TRBD1 CASSFGQDLQETQYF TGCGCCAGCAGCTTCGGACAGGATCTCCAAGAGACCCAGTACTTC
TRBJ2-3 TRBV29-1 NA TRBD1 CSVVQGVDTQYF TGCAGCGTTGTACAGGGGGTTGATACGCAGTATTTT
TRBJ2-5 TRBV11-2 NA NA CASSRGAPKETQYF TGTGCCAGCAGCCGCGGGGCCCCCAAGGAGACCCAGTACTTC
TRBJ2-4 TRBV19 once TRBD2 CASRGGGAGNIQYF TGTGCCAGTAGGGGGGGAGGGGCGGGAAACATTCAGTACTTC
TRBJ1-4 TRBV4-2 NA TRBD1 CASSETGKTNEKLFF TGTGCCAGCAGCGAGACAGGGAAAACTAATGAAAAACTGTTTTTT
TRBJ2-1 TRBV6-6 NA TRBD2 CASSLPSGGAIEQFF TGTGCCAGCAGTCTCCCTAGCGGGGGGGCTATTGAGCAGTTCTTC
TRBJ2-7 TRBV5-5 NA TRBD1 CASSSGQGLYEQYF TGTGCCAGCAGTTCTGGACAGGGACTCTACGAGCAGTACTTC
TRBJ1-6 TRBV10-2 NA TRBD1 CAIRDRGNSPLHF TGCGCCATCCGGGACAGGGGAAATTCACCCCTCCACTTT
TRBJ2-5 TRBV7-7 NA TRBD2 CASSGRGFETQYF TGTGCTAGCTCCGGGCGGGGGTTCGAGACCCAGTACTTC
TRBJ2-3 TRBV9 once NA CASSVDGTLGGTDTQYF TGTGCCAGCAGCGTAGACGGAACCCTTGGAGGCACAGATACGCAGTATTTT
TRBJ2-3 TRBV14 NA TRBD2 CASSRGGTLDTQYF TGTGCCAGCAGCCGGGGGGGGACTCTAGATACGCAGTATTTT
TRBJ2-1 TRBV27 NA TRBD2 CASSPLAGDNEQFF TGTGCCAGCAGCCCACTAGCGGGGGACAATGAGCAGTTCTTC
TRBJ1-4 TRBV6-5 NA NA CASSYSQATNEKLFF TGTGCCAGCAGTTACTCGCAGGCAACTAATGAAAAACTGTTTTTT
TRBJ1-5 TRBV2 few TRBD1 CASSSDRGNQPQHF TGTGCCAGCAGTTCCGACAGGGGGAATCAGCCCCAGCATTTT
TRBJ2-5 TRBV7-8 NA TRBD1 CASSLTGGVGETQYF TGTGCCAGCAGCCTGACAGGGGGTGTGGGGGAGACCCAGTACTTC
TRBJ1-4 TRBV27 NA NA CASSLGGEKLFF TGTGCCAGCAGTTTAGGGGGGGAAAAACTGTTTTTT
TRBJ1-2 TRBV5-1 few TRBD1 CASSYTGDFGYTF TGCGCCAGCAGCTATACAGGGGACTTTGGCTACACCTTC
TRBJ2-6 TRBV7-9 NA TRBD1 CASSPGQGELGGANVLTF TGTGCCAGCAGCCCCGGACAGGGGGAGTTGGGCGGGGCCAACGTCCTGACTTTC
TRBJ2-7 TRBV5-6 NA TRBD2 CASSLGLASYEQYF TGTGCCAGCAGCTTGGGACTAGCTTCCTACGAGCAGTACTTC
TRBJ2-3 TRBV6-6 NA TRBD2 CASNPAGGPTDTQYF TGTGCCAGCAACCCAGCGGGGGGGCCCACAGATACGCAGTATTTT
TRBJ2-7 TRBV29-1 NA NA CSAGQGAYEQYF TGCAGTGCGGGGCAGGGGGCCTACGAGCAGTACTTC
TRBJ1-2 TRBV21-1 once NA CASSLGGQAVEGYTF TGTGCCAGCAGCCTCGGGGGGCAGGCCGTAGAGGGCTACACCTTC
TRBJ1-5 TRBV5-6 NA TRBD1 CASRSSRDRGNQPQHF TGTGCCAGCAGGTCTAGTCGGGACAGGGGCAATCAGCCCCAGCATTTT
TRBJ1-3 TRBV5-4 NA TRBD1 CASSLQTGAAGNTIYF TGTGCCAGCAGCTTGCAGACAGGGGCGGCTGGAAACACCATATATTTT
TRBJ1-2 TRBV25-1 many NA CASSETDRSYGYTF TGTGCCAGCAGTGAAACAGACAGAAGCTATGGCTACACCTTC
TRBJ2-3 TRBV12-5 NA NA CASGLGGSMVADTQYF TGTGCTAGTGGTCTCGGGGGTAGTATGGTGGCAGATACGCAGTATTTT
TRBJ2-5 TRBV6-5 NA NA CANGGTDQETQYF TGTGCCAACGGGGGTACAGACCAAGAGACCCAGTACTTC
TRBJ2-3 TRBV27 NA TRBD2 CASSVLAGGNTDTQYF TGTGCCAGCAGTGTATTAGCGGGGGGGAACACAGATACGCAGTATTTT